This passage covers 24 T cell receptor beta chains from one sample sequenced in a study of shared clonotypes between healthy human individuals. Measured with immunoSEQ multiplex PCR; TCRdb has only the in-frame clones, and not every one. Of about 2.4 million clones detected, 93% appear once; the ten largest clones hold around 0.37%. Sequenced material: naive CD4+ T cells from PBMCs. The subset: CD45RA+ positively selected. The receptors here all came from a young man in good health. Some clones in this sample may be carry-over from other donors' samples.

V gene TRBV6-4 combines with J gene TRBJ2-2, with 7 bases aligning to TRBD2. The V and J ends lost 11 bases and 0 bases, in that order; junction bases with no gene match: 12. CDR3 size: 16 residues. The germline gives CDR1 MRHNA, CDR2 SNTAGT. The CDR3 nucleotides read TGTGCCGTGGGCAGCGGGACTAACGCGAACACCGGGGAGCTGTTTTTT. Amino acids: CAVGSGTNANTGELFF.

The chain uses TRBV6-1 and TRBJ2-7; weak D call: TRBD1 (6 bases). Deletions cut 6 bases from V and 2 bases from J, with 11 bases between. The CDR3 is made up of 13 amino acids. CDR1 MNHNS and CDR2 SASEGT come from the germline V gene. This CDR3 is CASSTEGAYEQYF. The CDR3, as DNA: TGTGCCAGCAGCACCGAGGGGGCCTACGAGCAGTACTTC.

The rearrangement links TRBV4-1 to TRBJ2-7; 8 positions agree with TRBD2. J lost 0 bases, V lost 3 bases, and 4 bases had no gene match. Germline CDR1 and CDR2: MGHRA and YSYEKL. The CDR3 sequence is 15 residues long. CDR3 residues: CASSHAGGHSYEQYF. CDR3 nucleotide sequence: TGCGCCAGCAGCCACGCGGGAGGCCACTCCTACGAGCAGTACTTC.

The chain is built from TRBV28 and TRBJ1-2; a weak D match, TRBD1 (5 bases). This CDR3 is 14 amino acids long. The V gene lost 7 bases and the J gene lost 4 bases, with 16 bases spanning the gap. Germline CDR1 reads MDHEN; CDR2 reads SYDVKM. Here the CDR3 DNA reads TGTGCCAGCACTGGGACCCCCTGGATCTATGGCTACACCTTC. This translates into CASTGTPWIYGYTF.

V is TRBV11-1 and J is TRBJ2-3; possible D gene TRBD2, 6 bases. Germline V gene sequence: CDR1 SGHAT, CDR2 FQDESV (reference sequence). This CDR3 spans 17 amino acids. Trimming shortened V by 3 bases and J by 3 bases, and 19 bases separated the two germline ends. For the CDR3, the DNA is TGTGCCAGCAGCTTGGGTTACGGGAGAGTGGATACAGATACGCAGTATTTT. It encodes CASSLGYGRVDTDTQYF.

Only one count was recorded for this clone. This sequence joins TRBV15 and TRBJ1-4, with D uncertain. The CDR3 extends over 13 amino acids. The V end lost 1 base, the J end lost 0 bases, and 0 bases lay between the germline ends. Germline V CDR1 and CDR2: LNHNV, YYDKDF (reference sequence). The CDR3 bases are TGTGCCACCAGCAGAGCAACTAATGAAAAACTGTTTTTT. Its protein product is CATSRATNEKLFF. The complete variable domain, with remaining parts taken from reference TRBV15 and TRBJ1-4, reads DAMVIQNPRYQVTQFGKPVTLSCSQTLNHNVMYWYQQKSSQAPKLLFHYYDKDFNNEADTPDNFQSRRPNTSFCFLDIRSPGLGDTAMYLCATSRATNEKLFFGSGTQLSVL.

The chain combines TRBV28 with TRBJ1-2; D remains ambiguous. V lost 7 bases and J lost 3, with 18 bases in between. The CDR3 extends over 15 amino acids. Germline lookup yields CDR1 MDHEN and CDR2 SYDVKM. The CDR3 loop reads CASTYGGSQDYGYTF. The CDR3 DNA reads TGTGCCAGCACGTACGGTGGGTCTCAAGACTATGGCTACACCTTC.

The rearrangement uses TRBV5-6 and TRBJ2-7; TRBD2 is a possible D gene (8 bases). Germline V gene lookup returns CDR1 SGHDT and CDR2 YYEEEE. Trimming shortened V by 2 bases and J by 1 base, and 16 bases separated the two germline ends. This CDR3 is built from 16 residues. The CDR3 DNA is TGTGCCAGCAGCTTTTTCGGGAGGGGGCCATCCTACGAGCAGTACTTC. This codes for CASSFFGRGPSYEQYF.

This clone came up a few times. Other nucleotide sequences from this sample produce the same CDR3. The V and J genes are TRBV29-1 and TRBJ1-1; no definite D call. With 4 bases removed from V and 7 bases from J, the gap between germline ends came to 7 bases. Germline CDR1 and CDR2: SQVTM and ANQGSEA. The length of the CDR3 is 10 residues. DNA for the CDR3: TGCAGCGTTGTGGGCCTTGAAGCTTTCTTT. Amino acid sequence: CSVVGLEAFF.

The rearrangement joins TRBV15 to TRBJ1-1, with TRBD1 identical over 7 bases. From germline, CDR1 is LNHNV and CDR2 YYDKDF (reference sequence). This CDR3 is built from 14 residues. V lost 0 bases and J lost 5; bases outside the gene matches: 3. CDR3 nucleotides: TGTGCCACCAGCAGAGACCACAGGGGAACTGAAGCTTTCTTT. This sequence encodes CATSRDHRGTEAFF.

The chain recombines TRBV4-2 with TRBJ2-5; TRBD2 matches 12 bases. V gave up 2 bases and J gave up 5 bases; unmatched junction bases: 6. Germline V gene lookup returns CDR1 LGHNA and CDR2 YNFKEQ. The CDR3 sequence is 16 residues long. CDR3: CASSQRLAGVGETQYF. The CDR3 nucleotides are TGTGCCAGCAGCCAAAGACTAGCGGGAGTTGGGGAGACCCAGTACTTC.

V is TRBV29-1 and J is TRBJ1-3; TRBD1 is a possible D gene (6 bases). This CDR3 contains 14 residues. CDR1 and CDR2 from the germline V gene are SQVTM and ANQGSEA. V was cut by 1 base and J by 4 bases, with 11 bases left in between. The CDR3 loop is CSVEVPGTGNTIYF. The CDR3, as DNA: TGCAGCGTTGAAGTGCCCGGGACAGGAAACACCATATATTTT.

The chain carries TRBV5-1 and TRBJ2-7; weak D call: TRBD2 (5 bases). The CDR3 consists of 14 residues. V was shortened by 4 bases and J by 2 bases, with 13 bases between the two germline ends. Germline lookup yields CDR1 SGHRS and CDR2 YFSETQ. CDR3 in amino acids: CASSRGSNTYEQYF. In DNA form, the CDR3 reads TGCGCCAGCAGCCGAGGGTCTAATACCTACGAGCAGTACTTC. The entire variable domain, with the rest obtained from reference TRBV5-1 and TRBJ2-7, is as follows: KAGVTQTPRYLIKTRGQQVTLSCSPISGHRSVSWYQQTPGQGLQFLFEYFSETQRNKGNFPGRFSGRQFSNSRSEMNVSTLELGDSALYLCASSRGSNTYEQYFGPGTRLTVT.

The chain combines TRBV19 with TRBJ1-5; 12 bases are shared with TRBD1. The CDR3 consists of 15 residues. V shed 4 bases and J 8 bases; nucleotides not matched to a gene: 6. Per germline, CDR1 LNHDA and CDR2 SQIVND (reference sequence). CDR3 sequence (DNA): TGTGCCAGTAGTACGGGACAGGGGGCGAGGGAGCCCCAGCATTTT. Translation: CASSTGQGAREPQHF.

The V and J genes are TRBV7-2 and TRBJ2-7; the D is unclear. Germline-derived CDR1 and CDR2 are SGHTA and FQGNSA. V lost 4 bases, J lost 4 bases, and 8 bases lay in between. The CDR3 totals 12 residues. The CDR3 nucleotides read TGTGCCAGCAGCTCGTCCCTTTACGAGCAGTACTTC. Translating it yields CASSSSLYEQYF.

V usage is TRBV6-1 and J usage is TRBJ1-5, with 9 nucleotides matching TRBD1. V shed 4 bases and J 3 bases; nucleotides not matched to a gene: 10. Germline CDR1 MNHNS, CDR2 SASEGT. CDR3 length equals 17 residues. The CDR3 sequence is CASSGGQGTMFNQPQHF. In DNA form, the CDR3 reads TGTGCCAGCAGTGGAGGACAGGGGACGATGTTCAATCAGCCCCAGCATTTT.

The chain recombines TRBV28 with TRBJ1-5; no firm D call. This CDR3 contains 14 residues. Germline V lookup: CDR1 MDHEN, CDR2 SYDVKM. Trimming stripped 2 bases from V and 4 bases from J, with 9 bases between. The CDR3 region has the DNA TGTGCCAGCAGTTTACCTGGTCTTAATCAGCCCCAGCATTTT. It yields the protein CASSLPGLNQPQHF.

This chain connects TRBV27 to TRBJ1-5; D is uncertain. The CDR3 is 14 residues long. From germline, CDR1 is MNHEY and CDR2 SMNVEV (reference sequence). V was trimmed by 7 bases and J by 2 bases, leaving 12 bases between them. The DNA of the CDR3 is TGTGCCAGCACCACCCGAGAGGGCAATCAGCCCCAGCATTTT. Translation gives CASTTREGNQPQHF.

Turning to this clone: Other nucleotide sequences in the sample specify the same CDR3. J is TRBJ2-2 and V is TRBV15; D possibly corresponds to TRBD2 (5 bases). The ends were cut back, 0 bases at V and 5 bases at J, with 7 bases in the middle. The CDR3 runs 14 residues. Germline loops: CDR1 LNHNV, CDR2 YYDKDF (reference sequence). CDR3 in DNA: TGTGCCACCAGCAGAGATCGGAGGACCGGGGAGCTGTTTTTT. Protein product: CATSRDRRTGELFF.

This chain links TRBV10-1 with TRBJ2-3, with 7 bases matching TRBD1. The CDR3 has 16 residues. Trimming cost V 5 bases and J 3 bases; bases outside gene matches: 11. Germline values: CDR1 WNHNN, CDR2 SYGVQD (reference sequence). CDR3 nucleotide sequence: TGCGCCAGCAGTCAAATGCCAGGGGGTGTAACAGATACGCAGTATTTT. Translated, it gives CASSQMPGGVTDTQYF.

The CDR3 reads CASSLALRQTYNEQFF. CDR3 sequence (DNA): TGTGCCAGCAGCTTAGCGCTGAGACAGACATACAATGAGCAGTTCTTC. The rearrangement joins TRBV7-8 to TRBJ2-1; possible D gene TRBD1, 5 bases. There are 16 residues in the CDR3. Trimming took off 0 bases at V and 4 bases at J, with 13 bases between the two ends. Germline values: CDR1 SGHVS, CDR2 FQNEAQ. The complete variable domain, with remaining parts taken from reference TRBV7-8 and TRBJ2-1, reads GAGVSQSPRYKVAKRGQDVALRCDPISGHVSLFWYQQALGQGPEFLTYFQNEAQLDKSGLPSDRFFAERPEGSVSTLKIQRTQQEDSAVYLCASSLALRQTYNEQFFGPGTRLTVL.

CDR3 region: CASSPRGLATTGEQYF. The CDR3 DNA sequence: TGTGCCAGCTCACCAAGGGGACTAGCTACTACAGGGGAGCAGTACTTC. The V and J genes are TRBV18 and TRBJ2-7, with TRBD2 matching 9 bases. Losses at the gene ends were 2 bases for V and 7 bases for J; bases not matched to a gene: 12. The CDR3 loop spans 16 amino acids. Germline CDR1 reads KGHSH; CDR2 reads LQKENI.

This chain uses TRBV5-4 with TRBJ2-3; D unclear. The CDR3 contains 13 residues. The germline V gene has CDR1 SGHNT and CDR2 YYREEE (reference sequence). V lost 3 bases to trimming and J lost 1 base, with 6 bases between them. CDR3 sequence: CASSSPRTDTQYF. The CDR3 DNA reads as TGTGCCAGCAGCTCCCCACGCACAGATACGCAGTATTTT.

The rearrangement uses TRBV15 and TRBJ1-5; D gene unclear. Germline loops: CDR1 LNHNV, CDR2 YYDKDF (reference sequence). The CDR3 loop spans 16 amino acids. V was pared by 0 bases and J by 1 base, with 10 bases between. CDR3 region: CATSRDFSLSNQPQHF. The CDR3 DNA sequence: TGTGCCACCAGCAGAGATTTCAGCTTGAGCAATCAGCCCCAGCATTTT.